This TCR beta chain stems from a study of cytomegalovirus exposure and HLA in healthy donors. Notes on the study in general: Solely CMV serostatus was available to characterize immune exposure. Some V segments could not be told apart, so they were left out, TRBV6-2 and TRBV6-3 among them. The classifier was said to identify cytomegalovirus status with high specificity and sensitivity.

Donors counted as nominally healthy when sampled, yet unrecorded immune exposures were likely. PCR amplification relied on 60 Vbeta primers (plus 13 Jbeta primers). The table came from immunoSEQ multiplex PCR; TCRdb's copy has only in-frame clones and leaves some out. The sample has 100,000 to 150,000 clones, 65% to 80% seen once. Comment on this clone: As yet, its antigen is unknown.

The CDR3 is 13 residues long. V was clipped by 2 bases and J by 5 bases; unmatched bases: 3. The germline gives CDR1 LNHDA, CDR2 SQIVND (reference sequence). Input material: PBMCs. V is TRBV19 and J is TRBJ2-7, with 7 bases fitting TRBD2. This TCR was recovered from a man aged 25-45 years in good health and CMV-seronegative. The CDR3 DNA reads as TGTGCCAGTAGTATAATGCGGGGGAACGAGCAGTACTTC. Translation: CASSIMRGNEQYF.